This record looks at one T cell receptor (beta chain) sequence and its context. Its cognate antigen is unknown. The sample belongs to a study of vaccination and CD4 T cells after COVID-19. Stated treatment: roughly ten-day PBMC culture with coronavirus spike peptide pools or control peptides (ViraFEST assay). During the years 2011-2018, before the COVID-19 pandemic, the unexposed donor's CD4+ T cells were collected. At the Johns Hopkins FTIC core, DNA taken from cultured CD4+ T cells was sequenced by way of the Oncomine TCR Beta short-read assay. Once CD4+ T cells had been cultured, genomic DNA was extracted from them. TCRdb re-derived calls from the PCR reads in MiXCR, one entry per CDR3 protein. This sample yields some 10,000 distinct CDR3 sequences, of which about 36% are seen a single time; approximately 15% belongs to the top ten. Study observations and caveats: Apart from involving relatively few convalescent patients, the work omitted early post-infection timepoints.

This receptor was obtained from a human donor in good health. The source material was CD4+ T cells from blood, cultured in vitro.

The CDR3: CASSLTGGGTEAFF. For the CDR3, the DNA is TGTGCCAGCAGCCTGACCGGAGGGGGAACTGAAGCTTTCTTT. The chain links TRBV12-3 or TRBV12-4 to TRBJ1-1; D perhaps matches TRBD1 (6 bases). The CDR3 covers 14 residues. Deletions cut 6 bases from V and 5 bases from J, with 16 bases between.